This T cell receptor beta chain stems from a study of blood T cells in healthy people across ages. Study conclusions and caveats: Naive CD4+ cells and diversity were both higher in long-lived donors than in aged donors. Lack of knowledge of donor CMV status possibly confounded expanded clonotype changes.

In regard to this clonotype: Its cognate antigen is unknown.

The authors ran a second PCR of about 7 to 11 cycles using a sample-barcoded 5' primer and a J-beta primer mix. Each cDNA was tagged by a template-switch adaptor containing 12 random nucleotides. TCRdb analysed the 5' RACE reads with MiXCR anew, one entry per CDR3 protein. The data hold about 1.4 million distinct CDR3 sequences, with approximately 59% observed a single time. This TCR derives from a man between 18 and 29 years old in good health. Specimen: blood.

DNA of the CDR3: TGTGCCAGCAGCTTAGCGGTACAGAGCAACTATGGCTACACCTTC. Translating it yields CASSLAVQSNYGYTF. V gene TRBV7-9 combines with J gene TRBJ1-2; no clear D gene. Deletions cut 0 bases from V and 2 bases from J, with 10 bases between. This CDR3 has 15 amino acids. Germline CDR1 is SEHNR and CDR2 is FQNEAQ (reference sequence).